This TCR beta chain originates from a study of PD-L1 blockade in urothelial cancer. V was pared by 2 bases and J by 1 base, with 2 bases of the junction left unmatched. The CDR3 covers 15 residues. Germline CDR1 is SGHNT and CDR2 is YYREEE (reference sequence). The time point was: pretreatment peripheral blood. Sequenced by immunoSEQ multiplex PCR; TCRdb stores in-frame clones only, minus some. The table includes tens of thousands of clones, around nine tenths detected once. Sequenced material: PBMCs, taken around atezolizumab (anti-PD-L1) treatment. This TCR derives from a woman aged 60-75 years with urothelial cancer. The chain couples TRBV5-4 to TRBJ2-3, with 9 bases that match TRBD2. CDR3 loop: CASSFRLAGTDTQYF. CDR3 nucleotides: TGTGCCAGCAGCTTCAGACTAGCGGGCACAGATACGCAGTATTTT.